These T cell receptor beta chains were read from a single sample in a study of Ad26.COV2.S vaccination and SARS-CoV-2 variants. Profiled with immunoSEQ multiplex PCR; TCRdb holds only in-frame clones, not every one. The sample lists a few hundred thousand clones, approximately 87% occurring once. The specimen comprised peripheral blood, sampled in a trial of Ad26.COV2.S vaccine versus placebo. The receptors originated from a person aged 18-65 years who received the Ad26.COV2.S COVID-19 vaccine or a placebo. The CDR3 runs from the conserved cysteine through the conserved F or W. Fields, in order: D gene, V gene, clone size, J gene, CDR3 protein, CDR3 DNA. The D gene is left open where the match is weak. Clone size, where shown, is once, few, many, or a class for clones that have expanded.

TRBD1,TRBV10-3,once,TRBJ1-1,CAISRNPTGVNTEAFF,TGTGCCATCAGTCGGAACCCTACAGGGGTGAACACTGAAGCTTTCTTT
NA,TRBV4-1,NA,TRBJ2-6,CASSQDQAVWGHSGANVLTF,TGCGCCAGCAGCCAAGATCAGGCGGTTTGGGGTCACTCTGGGGCCAACGTCCTGACTTTC
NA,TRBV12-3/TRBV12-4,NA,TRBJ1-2,CASIMGSGGYTF,TGTGCCAGCATAATGGGATCGGGTGGCTACACCTTC
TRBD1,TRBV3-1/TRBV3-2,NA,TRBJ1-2,CASSQTPPTGSTYGYTF,TGTGCCAGCAGCCAAACCCCCCCGACAGGGTCGACCTATGGCTACACCTTC
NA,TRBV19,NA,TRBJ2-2,CASSIRGQELFF,TGTGCCAGTAGTATAAGAGGGCAGGAGCTGTTTTTT
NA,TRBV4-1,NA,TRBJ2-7,CASSQDLSYEQYF,TGCGCCAGCAGCCAAGATCTGTCCTACGAGCAGTACTTC
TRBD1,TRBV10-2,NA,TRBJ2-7,CASSMTGIFSYEQYF,TGCGCCAGCAGTATGACAGGGATATTTTCCTACGAGCAGTACTTC
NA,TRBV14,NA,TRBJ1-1,CASSQSIQTEAFF,TGTGCCAGCAGCCAATCTATCCAAACTGAAGCTTTCTTT
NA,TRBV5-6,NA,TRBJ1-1,CASSFSWVGTEAFF,TGTGCCAGCAGCTTTTCGTGGGTGGGCACTGAAGCTTTCTTT
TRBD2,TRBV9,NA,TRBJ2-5,CASSVNSGGVETQYF,TGTGCCAGCAGCGTGAATAGCGGGGGGGTTGAGACCCAGTACTTC
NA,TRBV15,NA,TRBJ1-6,CATSRGPSNSPLHF,TGTGCCACCAGCAGGGGACCGTCTAATTCACCCCTCCACTTT
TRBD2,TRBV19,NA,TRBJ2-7,CASSIVAGGEQYF,TGTGCCAGTAGTATAGTGGCCGGGGGGGAGCAGTACTTC
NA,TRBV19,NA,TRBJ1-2,CASSPWDSQSGYGYTF,TGTGCCAGTAGTCCTTGGGACTCCCAATCTGGCTATGGCTACACCTTC
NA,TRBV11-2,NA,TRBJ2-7,CASSLLQGAYEQYF,TGTGCCAGCAGCTTATTACAGGGAGCCTACGAGCAGTACTTC
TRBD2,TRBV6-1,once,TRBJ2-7,CASSETSGGNSYEQYF,TGTGCCAGCAGTGAGACTAGCGGGGGGAACTCCTACGAGCAGTACTTC
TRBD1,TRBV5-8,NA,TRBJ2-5,CASSTGTGGLEETQYF,TGTGCCAGCAGCACCGGGACAGGGGGCCTGGAGGAGACCCAGTACTTC
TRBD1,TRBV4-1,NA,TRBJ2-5,CASSHAETGYQETQYF,TGCGCCAGCAGCCACGCAGAGACAGGGTACCAAGAGACCCAGTACTTC
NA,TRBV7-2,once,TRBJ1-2,CASSLVRVRGSLYGYTF,TGTGCCAGCAGCTTAGTAAGAGTAAGGGGTTCCCTATATGGCTACACCTTC
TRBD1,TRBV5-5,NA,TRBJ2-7,CASSWMDGTGSYEQYF,TGTGCCAGCAGCTGGATGGATGGGACAGGGTCCTACGAGCAGTACTTC
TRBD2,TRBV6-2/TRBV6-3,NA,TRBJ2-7,CASSYTSAEQYF,TGTGCCAGCAGTTACACTAGCGCCGAGCAGTACTTC
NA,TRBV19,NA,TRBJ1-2,CASSIGAGALGDGYTF,TGTGCCAGTAGTATAGGGGCAGGGGCCCTAGGGGATGGCTACACCTTC
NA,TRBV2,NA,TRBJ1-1,CASSDHFGGITEAFF,TGTGCCAGCAGTGACCATTTTGGGGGCATCACTGAAGCTTTCTTT
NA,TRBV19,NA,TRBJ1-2,CASTQVEFYGYTF,TGTGCCAGTACCCAGGTGGAGTTTTATGGCTACACCTTC
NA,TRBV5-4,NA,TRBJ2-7,CASSRDGGGYYEQYF,TGTGCCAGCAGCCGGGATGGAGGGGGCTACTACGAGCAGTACTTC